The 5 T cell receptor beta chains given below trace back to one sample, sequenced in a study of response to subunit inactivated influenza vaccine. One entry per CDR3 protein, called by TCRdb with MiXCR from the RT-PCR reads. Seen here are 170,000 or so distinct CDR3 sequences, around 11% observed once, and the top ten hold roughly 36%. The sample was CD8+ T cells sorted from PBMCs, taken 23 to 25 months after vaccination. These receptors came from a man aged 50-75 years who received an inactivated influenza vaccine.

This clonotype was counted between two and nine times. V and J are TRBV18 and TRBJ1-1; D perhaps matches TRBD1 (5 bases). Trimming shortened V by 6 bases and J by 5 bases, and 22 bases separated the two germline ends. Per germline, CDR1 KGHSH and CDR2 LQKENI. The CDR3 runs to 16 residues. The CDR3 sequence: CASSQHPPGGITEAFF. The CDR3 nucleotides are TGTGCCAGCTCGCAACACCCCCCGGGGGGGATTACTGAAGCTTTCTTT.

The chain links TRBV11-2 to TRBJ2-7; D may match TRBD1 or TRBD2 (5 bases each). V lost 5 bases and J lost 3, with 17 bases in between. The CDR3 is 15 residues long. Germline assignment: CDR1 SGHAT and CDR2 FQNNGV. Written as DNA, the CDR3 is TGTGCCAGCAGCCGTTCCGGGACGCTGCTCTACGAGCAGTACTTC. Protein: CASSRSGTLLYEQYF.

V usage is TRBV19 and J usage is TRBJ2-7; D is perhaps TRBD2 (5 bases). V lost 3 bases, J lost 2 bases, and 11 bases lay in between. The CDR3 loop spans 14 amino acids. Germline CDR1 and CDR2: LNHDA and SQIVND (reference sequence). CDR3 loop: CASSIAGIPYEQYF. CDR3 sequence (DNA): TGTGCCAGTAGTATCGCGGGTATCCCCTACGAGCAGTACTTC.

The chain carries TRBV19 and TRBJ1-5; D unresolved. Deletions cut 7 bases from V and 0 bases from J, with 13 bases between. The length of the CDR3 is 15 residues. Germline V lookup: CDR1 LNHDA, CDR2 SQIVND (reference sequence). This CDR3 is CASNPTVGSNQPQHF. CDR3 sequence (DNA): TGTGCCAGTAATCCTACAGTGGGTAGCAATCAGCCCCAGCATTTT.

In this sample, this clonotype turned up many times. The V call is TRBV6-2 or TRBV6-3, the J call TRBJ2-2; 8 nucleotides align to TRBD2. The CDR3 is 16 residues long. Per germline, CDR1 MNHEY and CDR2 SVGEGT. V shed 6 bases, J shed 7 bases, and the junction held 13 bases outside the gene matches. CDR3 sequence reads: CASRRPPGLAGGELFF. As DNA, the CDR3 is TGTGCCAGCAGACGCCCCCCGGGCCTAGCGGGCGGGGAGCTGTTTTTT.